This T cell receptor (beta chain) came from a study of T cell responses to AZD1222 COVID-19 vaccine. Across the study: Pooled in the analysis were second doses at about 4 or about 12 weeks. Study conclusions and caveats: Donor demographics were predominantly white British with a female majority; clonal diversity may be underestimated. Nearly half of spike-specific TCRs reportedly go after variant regions that carry no mutations. Scientists sampled the repertoires only once the peak T cell response had passed.

The table came from immunoSEQ multiplex PCR; TCRdb's copy has only in-frame clones and leaves some out. The table includes 150,000 to 200,000 clones, 85% to 95% detected once. Comment on this clone: Its antigen is unidentified.

Germline V lookup: CDR1 MNHNS, CDR2 SASEGT. V lost 1 base to trimming and J lost 3 bases, with 10 bases between them. The CDR3 spans 15 residues. The receptor's source is an adult in good health. This chain links TRBV6-1 with TRBJ2-1; D is ambiguous. The specimen was peripheral blood, collected on day 0 of AZD1222 vaccination. As DNA, the CDR3 is TGTGCCAGCAGTGAAGAGTGGGTCAGCTACAATGAGCAGTTCTTC. Translated: CASSEEWVSYNEQFF.